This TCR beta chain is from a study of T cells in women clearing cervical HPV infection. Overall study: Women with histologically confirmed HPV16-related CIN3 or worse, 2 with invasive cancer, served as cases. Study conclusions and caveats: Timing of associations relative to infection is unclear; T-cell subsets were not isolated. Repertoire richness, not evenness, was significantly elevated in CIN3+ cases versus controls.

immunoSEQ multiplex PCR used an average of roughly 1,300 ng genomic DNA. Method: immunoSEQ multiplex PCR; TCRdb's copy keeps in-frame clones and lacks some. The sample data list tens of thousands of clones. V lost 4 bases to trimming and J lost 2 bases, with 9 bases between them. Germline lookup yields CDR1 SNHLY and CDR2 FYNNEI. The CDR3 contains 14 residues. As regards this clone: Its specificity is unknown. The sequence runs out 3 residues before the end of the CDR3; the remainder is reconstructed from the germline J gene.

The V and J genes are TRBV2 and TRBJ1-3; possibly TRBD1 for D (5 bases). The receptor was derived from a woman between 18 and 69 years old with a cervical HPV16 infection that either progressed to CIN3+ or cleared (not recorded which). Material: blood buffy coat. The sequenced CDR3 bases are TGTGCCAGCAGTGCAGGGAATCCTGGAAACACC. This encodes CASSAGNPGNT. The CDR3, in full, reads CASSAGNPGNTIYF.